Listed here are 18 T cell receptor beta chains from one sample, sequenced in a study of blood T cell repertoires in COVID-19. Sequencing used immunoSEQ multiplex PCR; TCRdb keeps in-frame clones, though not all of them. The sample holds about 150,000 clones, roughly 84% seen once. Sequenced input: peripheral blood. The receptors stem from a human donor in a cohort sampled during active COVID-19.

CDR3 DNA: TGTGCCAGCAGTTTAGTCGGGATTCAGTACTTC. Translating gives CASSLVGIQYF. V gene TRBV12-3 or TRBV12-4 combines with J gene TRBJ2-4, with D unresolved. The CDR3 is made up of 11 amino acids. Deletions cut 1 base from V and 10 bases from J, with 5 bases between.

This clone was seen at least ten times. The chain uses TRBV4-2 and TRBJ2-6; a possible D gene is TRBD2 (5 bases). V was clipped by 1 base and J by 0 bases, with 10 bases between them. Germline V gene lookup returns CDR1 LGHNA and CDR2 YNFKEQ. The CDR3 runs to 17 residues. CDR3 sequence: CASSQGGSTSGANVLTF. CDR3 nucleotides: TGTGCCAGCAGCCAAGGTGGGAGTACCTCTGGGGCCAACGTCCTGACTTTC.

This clone was seen a handful of times. The CDR3 region is CASSAWGDNEQFF. The CDR3, as DNA: TGTGCCAGCAGCGCCTGGGGGGACAATGAGCAGTTCTTC. V is TRBV11-2 and J is TRBJ2-1, with TRBD2 as a possible D gene (6 bases). Trimming removed 5 bases at V and 5 bases at J, with 10 bases between. CDR3 size: 13 residues. Per the germline V gene, CDR1 is SGHAT and CDR2 is FQNNGV.

This chain links TRBV10-3 with TRBJ2-5; 9 nucleotides agree with TRBD2. The CDR3 spans 15 residues. Germline V CDR1 and CDR2: ENHRY, SYGVKD. The V gene end was trimmed by 4 bases and the J gene end by 4 bases; junction bases not matched to a gene: 7. In DNA form, the CDR3 reads TGTGCCATCAGTGTGCGGGGGGGAGGAGGAGAGACCCAGTACTTC. This translates into CAISVRGGGGETQYF.

The rearrangement joins TRBV6-5 to TRBJ2-7; a weak D match, TRBD1 (6 bases). V was cut by 5 bases and J by 3 bases, with 11 bases left in between. This CDR3 region has 13 residues. CDR1 and CDR2 from the germline V gene are MNHEY and SVGAGI. The CDR3 is CASSRQDRYEQYF. The CDR3 region has the DNA TGTGCCAGCAGTCGACAGGACCGCTACGAGCAGTACTTC.

The V call is TRBV14, the J call TRBJ2-3; D is uncertain. This CDR3 spans 18 amino acids. V was pared by 0 bases and J by 2 bases, with 18 bases between. Per the germline V gene, CDR1 is SGHDN and CDR2 is FVKESK. CDR3 coding DNA: TGTGCCAGCAGCCAAGAACGGAGAGGTCCCACCGACACAGATACGCAGTATTTT. Protein sequence: CASSQERRGPTDTDTQYF.

The chain uses TRBV5-1 and TRBJ1-4; D call uncertain. V lost 4 bases, J lost 0 bases, and 10 bases lay in between. The CDR3 length is 15 residues. CDR1 and CDR2 from the germline V gene are SGHRS and YFSETQ. The CDR3 DNA is TGCGCCAGCAGCGTGGGGAGAGCAACTAATGAAAAACTGTTTTTT. Encoded protein: CASSVGRATNEKLFF.

V is TRBV6-5 and J is TRBJ2-5; no clear D gene. V was shortened by 6 bases and J by 4 bases, with 9 bases between the two germline ends. CDR3 length: 12 residues. The V gene's germline CDR1 is MNHEY and CDR2 SVGAGI. The CDR3 region is CASSSALETQYF. The CDR3 nucleotides are TGTGCCAGCAGCAGCGCCCTAGAGACCCAGTACTTC.

The chain is built from TRBV18 and TRBJ1-4; D unresolved. The germline V and J ends were trimmed by 3 bases and 2 bases, with 10 bases remaining between them. Germline V gene lookup returns CDR1 KGHSH and CDR2 LQKENI. The length of the CDR3 is 15 residues. The CDR3 nucleotides read TGTGCCAGCTCACCCGAGATACAGACTAATGAAAAACTGTTTTTT. This gives the protein CASSPEIQTNEKLFF.

V gene TRBV9 combines with J gene TRBJ2-6; D possibly corresponds to TRBD1 (5 bases). The CDR3 runs 18 residues. Per the germline V gene, CDR1 is SGDLS and CDR2 is YYNGEE. Trimming removed 4 bases at V and 2 bases at J, with 19 bases between. CDR3 in DNA: TGTGCCAGCAGCACCCAGCAGGGTGGGTTTGCTGGGGCCAACGTCCTGACTTTC. Translating gives CASSTQQGGFAGANVLTF.

V and J are TRBV10-3 and TRBJ1-6; 7 bases fit TRBD1. V lost 6 bases and J lost 2; bases outside the gene matches: 1. This CDR3 has 14 amino acids. Germline CDR1 ENHRY, CDR2 SYGVKD. The CDR3 DNA reads as TGTGCCATCAGCGGGACAGCCTATAATTCACCCCTCCACTTT. As protein: CAISGTAYNSPLHF.

The gene calls are TRBV19 and TRBJ2-1; TRBD2 agrees at 11 bases. This CDR3 has 17 residues. Unmatched junction bases numbered 6, after V lost 5 bases and J lost 0 bases. The germline CDR1 and CDR2 sequences are LNHDA and SQIVND (reference sequence). For the CDR3, the DNA is TGTGCCAGTAGTTCCAGACTAGCGGGGTCCTCCTACAATGAGCAGTTCTTC. The encoded protein is CASSSRLAGSSYNEQFF.

The chain joins TRBV11-3 to TRBJ2-7, with TRBD1 matching over 9 bases. Germline assignment: CDR1 SGHNT and CDR2 YENEEA. The CDR3 has 20 residues. V dropped 4 bases and J dropped 1; count of bases not matched to a gene: 20. The CDR3 DNA reads as TGTGCCAGCAGCTCCTTAGGAGGGGGGACAGGGAAGGGAAGATCCTACGAGCAGTACTTC. Residues: CASSSLGGGTGKGRSYEQYF.

This rearrangement joins TRBV3-1 (or the pseudogene TRBV3-2) to TRBJ1-2; no clear D. V was clipped by 1 base and J by 2 bases, with 8 bases between them. The V gene's germline CDR1 is LGHDT and CDR2 YNNKEL (reference sequence). The CDR3 is made up of 14 amino acids. CDR3 amino acids: CASSQVVGNYGYTF. The CDR3 DNA reads TGTGCCAGCAGCCAAGTGGTCGGGAACTATGGCTACACCTTC.

The table lists this clone with a few counts. The chain links TRBV5-1 to TRBJ2-6; TRBD1 agrees at 9 bases. V trimming: 0 bases; J trimming: 1 base; junction bases outside the gene matches: 8. The CDR3 is made up of 19 amino acids. From germline, CDR1 is SGHRS and CDR2 YFSETQ. The CDR3 DNA sequence: TGCGCCAGCAGCTTGGACCTCCGGGACAGGGTTTCTGGGGCCAACGTCCTGACTTTC. This codes for CASSLDLRDRVSGANVLTF.

The rearrangement links TRBV18 to TRBJ1-1; 8 nucleotides agree with TRBD1. In germline, CDR1 is KGHSH, CDR2 LQKENI. V lost 3 bases, J lost 3 bases, and 6 bases stayed unmatched. This CDR3 comprises 15 residues. CDR3 DNA sequence: TGTGCCAGCTCACCCAGGGGGCGCGGGGACACTGAAGCTTTCTTT. Its protein product is CASSPRGRGDTEAFF.

The chain employs TRBV29-1 and TRBJ1-5; 7 positions agree with TRBD1. Germline V gene lookup returns CDR1 SQVTM and CDR2 ANQGSEA. The CDR3 length is 13 residues. J lost 6 bases, V lost 3 bases, and 5 bases had no gene match. This CDR3 reads CSVDQGGGQPQHF. CDR3 DNA: TGCAGCGTTGATCAAGGGGGCGGTCAGCCCCAGCATTTT.

The gene calls are TRBV11-2 and TRBJ2-1, with D tentatively TRBD1 (6 bases). Germline CDR1 and CDR2: SGHAT and FQNNGV. The length of the CDR3 is 13 residues. V was cut by 1 base and J by 9 bases, with 10 bases left in between. CDR3 sequence reads: CASSLAPGVEQFF. The DNA of the CDR3 is TGTGCCAGCAGCTTAGCCCCAGGGGTTGAGCAGTTCTTC.